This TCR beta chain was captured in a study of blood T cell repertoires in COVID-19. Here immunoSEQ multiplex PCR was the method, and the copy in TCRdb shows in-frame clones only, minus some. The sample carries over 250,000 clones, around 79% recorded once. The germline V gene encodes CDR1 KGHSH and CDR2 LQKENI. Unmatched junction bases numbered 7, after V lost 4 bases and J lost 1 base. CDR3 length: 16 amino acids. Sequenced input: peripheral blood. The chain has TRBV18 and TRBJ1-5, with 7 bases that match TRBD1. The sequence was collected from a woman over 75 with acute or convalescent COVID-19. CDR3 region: CASSLYGQASNQPQHF. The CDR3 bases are TGTGCCAGCTCACTTTACGGACAGGCAAGCAATCAGCCCCAGCATTTT.